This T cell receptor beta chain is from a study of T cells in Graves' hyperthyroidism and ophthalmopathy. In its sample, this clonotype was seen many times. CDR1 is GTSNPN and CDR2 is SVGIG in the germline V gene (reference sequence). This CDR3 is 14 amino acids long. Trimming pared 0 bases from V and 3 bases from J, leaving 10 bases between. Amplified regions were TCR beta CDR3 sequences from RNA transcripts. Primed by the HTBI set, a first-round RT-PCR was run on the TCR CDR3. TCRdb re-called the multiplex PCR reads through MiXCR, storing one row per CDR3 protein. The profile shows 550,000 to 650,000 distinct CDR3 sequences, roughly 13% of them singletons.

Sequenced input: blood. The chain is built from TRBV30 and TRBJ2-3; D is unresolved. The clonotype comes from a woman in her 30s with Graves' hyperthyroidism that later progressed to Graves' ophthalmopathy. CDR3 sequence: CAWSVHSRTDTQYF. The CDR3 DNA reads TGTGCCTGGAGTGTACATAGCAGGACAGATACGCAGTATTTT. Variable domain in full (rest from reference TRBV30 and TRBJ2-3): SQTIHQWPATLVQPVGSPLSLECTVEGTSNPNLYWYRQAAGRGLQLLFYSVGIGQISSEVPQNLSASRPQDRQFILSSKKLLLSDSGFYLCAWSVHSRTDTQYFGPGTRLTVL.